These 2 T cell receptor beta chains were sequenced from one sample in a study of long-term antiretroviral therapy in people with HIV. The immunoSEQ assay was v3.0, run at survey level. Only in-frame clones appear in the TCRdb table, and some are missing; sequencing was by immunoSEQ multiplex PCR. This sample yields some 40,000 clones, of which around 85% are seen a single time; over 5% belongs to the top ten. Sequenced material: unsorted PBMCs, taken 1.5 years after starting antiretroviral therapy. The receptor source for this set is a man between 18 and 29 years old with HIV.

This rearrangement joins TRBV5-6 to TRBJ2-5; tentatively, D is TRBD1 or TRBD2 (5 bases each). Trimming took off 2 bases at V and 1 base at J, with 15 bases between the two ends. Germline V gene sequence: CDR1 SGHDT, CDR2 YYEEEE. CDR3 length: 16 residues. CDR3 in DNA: TGTGCCAGCAGCTTCCCCGCCGAGGGGATCCAAGAGACCCAGTACTTC. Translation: CASSFPAEGIQETQYF.

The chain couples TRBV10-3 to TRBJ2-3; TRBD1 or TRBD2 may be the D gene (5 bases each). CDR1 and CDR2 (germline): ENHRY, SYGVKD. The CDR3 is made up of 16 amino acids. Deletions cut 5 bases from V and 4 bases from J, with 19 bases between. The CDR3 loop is CAISFGARAGADTQYF. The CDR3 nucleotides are TGTGCCATCAGTTTTGGGGCGCGGGCAGGCGCAGATACGCAGTATTTT.